The clone carrying this T cell receptor beta chain was detected a few times. The antigen is undetermined. Patients counted as stable if ophthalmopathy did not develop within 18 months. PBMCs were obtained from approximately 9.2 ml fresh peripheral blood. These data are taken from a study of T cells in Graves' hyperthyroidism and ophthalmopathy. Study observations and caveats: Most thyroid clonotypes expanded above 0.001 were also detected in blood.

The trim removed 7 bases at V and 1 base at J, leaving 5 bases unmatched. The CDR3 extends over 13 amino acids. Germline lookup yields CDR1 GTSNPN and CDR2 SVGIG (reference sequence). It was RNA transcripts that yielded the amplified TCR beta CDR3 regions. Using the HTBI primer set, a first-round RT-PCR was run on the TCR CDR3. TCRdb fed the multiplex PCR reads into MiXCR, producing one record per CDR3 protein. The sample comprises 300,000 or so distinct CDR3 sequences, 20% to 25% of which are singletons, and around 48% rests with the top ten. The sample consisted of blood. This TCR was recovered from a woman in her forties or fifties with Graves' hyperthyroidism. The chain is built from TRBV30 and TRBJ2-3; 7 nucleotides align to TRBD1. The CDR3 DNA is TGTGCCTCTACAGGGGCCGGCACAGATACGCAGTATTTT. Its protein product is CASTGAGTDTQYF. The complete variable domain, with remaining parts taken from reference TRBV30 and TRBJ2-3, reads SQTIHQWPATLVQPVGSPLSLECTVEGTSNPNLYWYRQAAGRGLQLLFYSVGIGQISSEVPQNLSASRPQDRQFILSSKKLLLSDSGFYLCASTGAGTDTQYFGPGTRLTVL.